Listed here are 27 T cell receptor beta chains from one sample, sequenced in a study of neurological immune-mediated disorders. Time point given: longitudinal time-point 2. Each CDR3 protein is one row after TCRdb ran MiXCR on the 5' RACE reads. This table has roughly 80,000 distinct CDR3 sequences, around 6% appearing once. The sequenced material came from PBMCs. The receptor set was obtained from a woman aged 60-75 years with multiple sclerosis.

This clonotype was found many times. V usage is TRBV29-1 and J usage is TRBJ2-7; 10 bases line up with TRBD1. This CDR3 region has 13 residues. Germline V gene sequence: CDR1 SQVTM, CDR2 ANQGSEA. Trimming removed 6 bases from V and 3 bases from J; junction bases left unmatched: 5. The CDR3 sequence is CSVARDRGYEQYF. For the CDR3, the DNA is TGCAGCGTGGCCCGGGACAGGGGCTACGAGCAGTACTTC.

This clonotype was observed many times. This sequence joins TRBV5-1 and TRBJ2-7; TRBD2 matches 7 bases. Germline V gene data show CDR1 as SGHRS and CDR2 as YFSETQ. Germline trimming cut 7 bases from V and 1 base from J; bases unmatched to any gene: 5. The CDR3 spans 13 residues. The DNA of the CDR3 is TGCGCCAGCGGCAAGGGAGGGTCCTACGAGCAGTACTTC. Its protein product is CASGKGGSYEQYF.

In its sample, this clonotype was seen many times. The chain is built from TRBV2 and TRBJ2-1; D ambiguous. The germline V gene encodes CDR1 SNHLY and CDR2 FYNNEI. The V and J ends lost 4 bases and 6 bases respectively, with 7 bases between them. The CDR3 contains 12 residues. CDR3 DNA sequence: TGTGCCAGCAGTGTAGGCAGCAATGAGCAGTTCTTC. Its protein product is CASSVGSNEQFF. Drawing the rest from reference TRBV2 and TRBJ2-1, the complete variable domain is EPEVTQTPSHQVTQMGQEVILRCVPISNHLYFYWYRQILGQKVEFLVSFYNNEISEKSEIFDDQFSVERPDGSNFTLKIRSTKLEDSAMYFCASSVGSNEQFFGPGTRLTVL.

This clonotype was seen many times. The chain links TRBV20-1 to TRBJ2-1, with D possibly called TRBD1 or TRBD2 (6 bases each). This CDR3 region has 16 residues. Trimming took off 1 base at V and 7 bases at J, with 20 bases between the two ends. Germline lookup yields CDR1 DFQATT and CDR2 SNEGSKA (reference sequence). The CDR3, as DNA: TGCAGTGCTAGAGCTCCCCGGGGGCTGTCGGGGAATGAGCAGTTCTTC. Residues: CSARAPRGLSGNEQFF.

This clonotype was seen ten or more times. The genes are TRBV5-1 and TRBJ1-2; no clear D gene. Germline V lookup: CDR1 SGHRS, CDR2 YFSETQ. V gave up 2 bases and J gave up 7 bases, with 6 bases separating them. The CDR3 runs to 11 residues. The CDR3 loop reads CASSFLGGYTF. The CDR3 DNA sequence: TGCGCCAGCAGCTTCTTAGGTGGCTACACCTTC. Variable domain in full (rest from reference TRBV5-1 and TRBJ1-2): KAGVTQTPRYLIKTRGQQVTLSCSPISGHRSVSWYQQTPGQGLQFLFEYFSETQRNKGNFPGRFSGRQFSNSRSEMNVSTLELGDSALYLCASSFLGGYTFGSGTRLTVV.

This clonotype was found many times. The genes are TRBV7-9 and TRBJ1-1; D might be TRBD1 (5 bases). The CDR3 length is 14 residues. The germline V and J ends were trimmed by 4 bases and 1 base, with 10 bases remaining between them. Looked up from germline, CDR1 is SEHNR and CDR2 is FQNEAQ (reference sequence). The CDR3 sequence: CASSSRGSNTEAFF. The CDR3 DNA follows: TGTGCCAGCAGCTCGAGGGGTTCGAACACTGAAGCTTTCTTT.

This clonotype has a count of ten or more. This chain links TRBV7-9 with TRBJ1-4; no reliable D call. Germline-derived CDR1 and CDR2 are SEHNR and FQNEAQ (reference sequence). The CDR3 extends over 12 amino acids. The ends were cut back, 6 bases at V and 4 bases at J, with 6 bases in the middle. This CDR3 reads CASRGINEKLFF. The CDR3 region has the DNA TGTGCCAGCAGGGGCATTAATGAAAAACTGTTTTTT.

This clonotype was counted at least ten times. This chain links TRBV20-1 with TRBJ2-7, with TRBD2 matching 12 bases. Germline CDR1 and CDR2: DFQATT and SNEGSKA (reference sequence). V lost 0 bases to trimming and J lost 6 bases; unmatched junction nucleotides: 6. This CDR3 region has 15 residues. CDR3 nucleotides: TGCAGTGCTAGAGACCAACTAGCGGGGGGCGGCGAGCAGTACTTC. Translating gives CSARDQLAGGGEQYF.

There are many counts of this clonotype. The rearrangement links TRBV5-1 to TRBJ2-1; D remains ambiguous. CDR3 length: 14 amino acids. Germline V CDR1 and CDR2: SGHRS, YFSETQ. Trimming pared 0 bases from V and 7 bases from J, leaving 11 bases between. CDR3 protein: CASSLEVMRNEQFF. The CDR3 DNA follows: TGCGCCAGCAGCTTGGAGGTAATGAGGAATGAGCAGTTCTTC.

This clonotype was seen repeatedly, ten times or more. The J gene is TRBJ2-5, the V gene TRBV20-1; possibly TRBD1 for D (6 bases). CDR3 size: 13 residues. Deletions cut 3 bases from V and 1 base from J, with 9 bases between. The V gene's germline CDR1 is DFQATT and CDR2 SNEGSKA (reference sequence). For the CDR3, the DNA is TGCAGTGCTAGTCAGGGGTTCCAAGAGACCCAGTACTTC. Translation: CSASQGFQETQYF.

This clonotype was counted many times. The chain links TRBV9 to TRBJ2-3; 7 bases fit TRBD2. The J segment lost 3 bases and the V segment lost 4 bases, leaving 5 bases of the junction unmatched. The CDR3 spans 14 residues. The germline V gene has CDR1 SGDLS and CDR2 YYNGEE. The CDR3 sequence: CASSPRTRTDTQYF. CDR3 coding DNA: TGTGCCAGCAGCCCCCGGACTAGGACAGATACGCAGTATTTT.

This clonotype showed up many times. V and J are TRBV10-1 and TRBJ2-3, with D perhaps being TRBD1 or TRBD2 (6 bases each). Germline values: CDR1 WNHNN, CDR2 SYGVQD (reference sequence). Trimming took 2 bases from V and 3 from J, leaving 12 bases between them. This CDR3 has 15 amino acids. This CDR3 is CASSERGADTDTQYF. The DNA of the CDR3 is TGCGCCAGCAGTGAGAGGGGGGCCGATACAGATACGCAGTATTTT.

In its sample, this clonotype was seen many times. The rearrangement joins TRBV3-1 to TRBJ1-4; D may be TRBD1 (6 bases). This CDR3 spans 15 amino acids. The germline V and J ends were trimmed by 2 bases and 5 bases, with 12 bases remaining between them. Germline CDR1 is LGHDT and CDR2 is YNNKEL (reference sequence). The CDR3 sequence is CASSQRRTDNEKLFF. The CDR3 DNA reads as TGTGCCAGCAGCCAAAGACGGACAGACAATGAAAAACTGTTTTTT.

This clonotype was seen many times. The J gene is TRBJ2-3, the V gene TRBV3-1, with 10 bases that match TRBD1. V shed 5 bases and J 3 bases; nucleotides not matched to a gene: 5. The germline gives CDR1 LGHDT, CDR2 YNNKEL (reference sequence). The CDR3 totals 15 residues. The CDR3 here is CASSFRDRGTDTQYF. DNA for the CDR3: TGTGCCAGCAGCTTCCGGGACAGGGGTACAGATACGCAGTATTTT.

The chain links TRBV14 to TRBJ1-1, with unresolved D. Germline V gene data show CDR1 as SGHDN and CDR2 as FVKESK. This CDR3 spans 13 amino acids. V lost 1 base, J lost 5 bases, and 8 bases lay in between. CDR3: CASSQGRVTEAFF. The CDR3 nucleotides read TGTGCCAGCAGCCAAGGTCGGGTGACTGAAGCTTTCTTT.

This clonotype was counted many times. The chain employs TRBV10-3 and TRBJ1-2; D remains ambiguous. V lost 2 bases, J lost 2 bases, and 9 bases lay in between. From germline, CDR1 is ENHRY and CDR2 SYGVKD. This CDR3 has 14 amino acids. The CDR3 here is CAISEPPDNYGYTF. Here the CDR3 DNA reads TGTGCCATCAGTGAGCCTCCGGACAACTATGGCTACACCTTC.

This clonotype has a handful of counts. The CDR3 protein is CSARDFGTTEAFF. CDR3 in DNA: TGCAGTGCTAGAGATTTTGGAACCACTGAAGCTTTCTTT. The chain has TRBV20-1 and TRBJ1-1, with unresolved D. The V end was cut by 0 bases, the J end by 4 bases, with 9 bases between. The germline V gene encodes CDR1 DFQATT and CDR2 SNEGSKA (reference sequence). The CDR3 has 13 amino acids.

This clonotype was observed at least ten times. The chain uses TRBV5-1 and TRBJ1-6, with D possibly being TRBD1 (5 bases). The length of the CDR3 is 17 residues. The ends were cut back, 0 bases at V and 6 bases at J, with 16 bases in the middle. Germline V gene sequence: CDR1 SGHRS, CDR2 YFSETQ. CDR3 sequence: CASSLDGQGRSNSPLHF. CDR3 DNA sequence: TGCGCCAGCAGCTTGGACGGGCAGGGCCGTTCTAATTCACCCCTCCACTTT. The variable domain in full, completed from reference TRBV5-1 and TRBJ1-6, reads KAGVTQTPRYLIKTRGQQVTLSCSPISGHRSVSWYQQTPGQGLQFLFEYFSETQRNKGNFPGRFSGRQFSNSRSEMNVSTLELGDSALYLCASSLDGQGRSNSPLHFGNGTRLTVT.

This clonotype was observed many times. The gene calls are TRBV3-1 and TRBJ2-7, with no clear D. Germline V gene lookup returns CDR1 LGHDT and CDR2 YNNKEL (reference sequence). The CDR3 is made up of 12 amino acids. V dropped 3 bases and J dropped 3 bases, with 6 bases sitting between them. The CDR3 reads CASSHGGYEQYF. The CDR3 region has the DNA TGTGCCAGCAGCCACGGTGGCTACGAGCAGTACTTC.

This clonotype was seen more than once but under ten times. V usage is TRBV2 and J usage is TRBJ1-5, with D hard to call. The ends were cut back, 8 bases at V and 0 bases at J, with 8 bases in the middle. CDR3 size: 13 residues. CDR1 SNHLY and CDR2 FYNNEI come from the germline V gene. CDR3 sequence (DNA): TGTGCCAGCCTGCAGGATAGCAATCAGCCCCAGCATTTT. Translation gives CASLQDSNQPQHF. Variable domain in full (rest from reference TRBV2 and TRBJ1-5): EPEVTQTPSHQVTQMGQEVILRCVPISNHLYFYWYRQILGQKVEFLVSFYNNEISEKSEIFDDQFSVERPDGSNFTLKIRSTKLEDSAMYFCASLQDSNQPQHFGDGTRLSIL.

The sample holds many counts of this clonotype. V is TRBV5-1 and J is TRBJ1-3; 12 bases line up with TRBD1. V dropped 5 bases and J dropped 9; count of bases not matched to a gene: 9. This CDR3 is built from 15 residues. Germline V CDR1 and CDR2: SGHRS, YFSETQ. The CDR3 here is CASRPGTGGPRTIYF. CDR3 sequence (DNA): TGCGCCAGCAGGCCCGGGACAGGGGGCCCGCGCACCATATATTTT. The whole variable domain, remainder taken from reference TRBV5-1 and TRBJ1-3, is KAGVTQTPRYLIKTRGQQVTLSCSPISGHRSVSWYQQTPGQGLQFLFEYFSETQRNKGNFPGRFSGRQFSNSRSEMNVSTLELGDSALYLCASRPGTGGPRTIYFGEGSWLTVV.

This clonotype was observed many times. The chain employs TRBV3-1 and TRBJ1-1, with TRBD1 matching 8 bases. Germline CDR1 and CDR2: LGHDT and YNNKEL (reference sequence). CDR3 size: 14 residues. The junction had 7 bases not matched to a gene; V was cut back by 5 bases and J by 5 bases. The chain's CDR3 is CASSSRTGWTEAFF. In DNA form, the CDR3 reads TGTGCCAGCAGCTCCCGGACAGGGTGGACTGAAGCTTTCTTT.

This clonotype was detected ten times or more. The CDR3 sequence: CSVKDSNTEAFF. Here the CDR3 DNA reads TGCAGCGTCAAGGACAGTAACACTGAAGCTTTCTTT. This chain links TRBV29-1 with TRBJ1-1; a weak D match, TRBD1 (6 bases). The germline V gene encodes CDR1 SQVTM and CDR2 ANQGSEA. The CDR3 sequence is 12 residues long. Trimming took 6 bases from V and 2 from J, leaving 10 bases between them.

This clonotype was picked up many times. The rearrangement links TRBV5-5 to TRBJ1-3; 7 nucleotides match TRBD1. Germline V gives CDR1 SGHKS, CDR2 YYEKEE (reference sequence). The CDR3 extends over 16 amino acids. With 4 bases clipped from V and 4 bases from J, the junction kept 11 bases outside the gene matches. The CDR3 region is CASSARGDRVGNTIYF. In DNA, the CDR3 is TGTGCCAGCAGCGCAAGGGGAGACAGGGTCGGAAACACCATATATTTT.

This clonotype was counted ten times or more. V is TRBV12-3 or TRBV12-4 and J is TRBJ2-1, with a possible D match to TRBD2 (6 bases). The CDR3 spans 16 residues. V was shortened by 1 base and J by 8 bases, with 18 bases between the two germline ends. CDR3 in amino acids: CASSLGRGPQHDEQFF. The DNA for the CDR3 is TGTGCCAGCAGTTTAGGGCGGGGTCCCCAACACGATGAGCAGTTCTTC.

This clonotype was seen many times. The CDR3 reads CASSFLTAYEQYF. The CDR3 nucleotides are TGTGCCAGCAGTTTTTTAACTGCCTACGAGCAGTACTTC. V and J are TRBV28 and TRBJ2-7; D unclear. Trimming left V 3 bases short and J 2 bases short, with 8 bases between. Germline-derived CDR1 and CDR2 are MDHEN and SYDVKM. The CDR3 covers 13 residues.

This clonotype was detected many times. This chain joins TRBV28 and TRBJ2-2; 8 bases match TRBD2. CDR1 and CDR2 (germline): MDHEN, SYDVKM. This CDR3 spans 13 amino acids. V shed 5 bases, J shed 4 bases, and the junction held 0 bases outside the gene matches. Here the CDR3 reads CASSSGGTGELFF. In DNA, the CDR3 is TGTGCCAGCAGTAGCGGGGGCACCGGGGAGCTGTTTTTT. Together with reference TRBV28 and TRBJ2-2, the CDR3 gives the full variable domain: DVKVTQSSRYLVKRTGEKVFLECVQDMDHENMFWYRQDPGLGLRLIYFSYDVKMKEKGDIPEGYSVSREKKERFSLILESASTNQTSMYLCASSSGGTGELFFGEGSRLTVL.